The sequence of this TCR beta chain was determined in a study of low-dose radiotherapy and immunotherapy resistance in tumors. Overall study: Cyclophosphamide infusions of 200 mg/m2 came every two weeks, one day before radiation-immunotherapy. Once cycle 1 day 1 began, patients took oral aspirin 300 mg daily for four cycles.

With TRAV- and TRBV-specific primers, first-strand cDNA was made, covering the alpha and beta chains. It was with a constant-region primer and a V-primer adapter that TCRs were amplified over approximately 18 PCR cycles. Amplification of the isolated mRNA used in vitro transcription. MiXCR was run by TCRdb on the reads, yielding one entry per CDR3 protein. The sample contains 95,000 to 100,000 distinct CDR3 sequences, around 21% of which appear only once. Per the germline V gene, CDR1 is LNHNV and CDR2 is YYDKDF (reference sequence). With 0 bases clipped from V and 6 bases from J, the junction kept 2 bases outside the gene matches. The CDR3 is made up of 15 amino acids. Regarding time point: after trial treatment. Stated treatment: LDRT plus nivolumab, ipilimumab, low-dose cyclophosphamide and aspirin (RACIN trial). Donors received a regimen that comprised nivolumab, ipilimumab, aspirin, low-dose cyclophosphamide and low-dose radiotherapy.

This rearrangement joins TRBV15 to TRBJ2-1, with 10 bases matching TRBD2. The source material was PBMCs, sampled after low-dose radiotherapy plus immunotherapy. The sequence was collected from a male donor with prostate cancer. The CDR3 DNA follows: TGTGCCACCAGCAGAGAATCTAGCGGGAGCAATGAGCAGTTCTTC. It specifies CATSRESSGSNEQFF.